This entry lists 12 T cell receptor beta chains sequenced from one sample in a study of beta chain features in type 1 diabetes. Every isolated RNA sample was fully reverse transcribed, so sequencing captured expressed TCRB transcripts. Generated by immunoSEQ multiplex PCR, the TCRdb table keeps only in-frame clones and is missing some. Counted here are hundreds of thousands of clones, about an eighth occurring once; the ten biggest clones make up 0.035% to 0.05%. Source material: naive CD4+ T cells from blood. These receptors originate from a woman aged 18-35 years in good health.

This clone was counted only a few times. The chain uses TRBV7-9 and TRBJ2-4; 9 nucleotides match TRBD1. V was pared by 5 bases and J by 7 bases, with 6 bases of the junction left unmatched. This CDR3 has 14 amino acids. Germline V gene sequence: CDR1 SEHNR, CDR2 FQNEAQ (reference sequence). The CDR3 protein is CASSLTGGGNIQYF. The CDR3 region has the DNA TGTGCCAGCAGCCTTACAGGGGGCGGGAACATTCAGTACTTC.

The chain has TRBV29-1 and TRBJ1-1; D is perhaps TRBD1 (6 bases). The length of the CDR3 is 12 residues. The germline V gene has CDR1 SQVTM and CDR2 ANQGSEA. Trimming pared 6 bases from V and 2 bases from J, leaving 10 bases between. In nucleotides, the CDR3 is TGCAGCGTACAACAGGGAAACACTGAAGCTTTCTTT. It is translated as CSVQQGNTEAFF.

A few counts support this clone. The rearrangement joins TRBV4-3 to TRBJ1-4; D remains unclear. Trimming cost V 0 bases and J 4 bases, with 9 bases left between them. CDR1 LGHNA and CDR2 YSLEER come from the germline V gene. The CDR3 sequence is 15 residues long. In DNA, the CDR3 is TGCGCCAGCAGCCAAGACCCCCGAGATAATGAAAAACTGTTTTTT. Protein sequence: CASSQDPRDNEKLFF.

This clone was seen a handful of times. The chain combines TRBV7-9 with TRBJ1-2, with TRBD1 identical over 9 bases. Germline trimming cut 5 bases from V and 3 bases from J; bases unmatched to any gene: 7. Germline lookup yields CDR1 SEHNR and CDR2 FQNEAQ (reference sequence). The CDR3 is made up of 15 amino acids. The CDR3 protein is CASSEGDREDYGYTF. The CDR3 DNA is TGTGCCAGCAGCGAAGGGGACAGGGAAGACTATGGCTACACCTTC.

This clone was seen a few times. This sequence joins TRBV7-9 and TRBJ2-2; D gene ambiguous. Germline V CDR1 and CDR2: SEHNR, FQNEAQ (reference sequence). V dropped 2 bases and J dropped 7 bases, with 5 bases sitting between them. This CDR3 contains 12 residues. The CDR3 sequence is CASSLHLGELFF. CDR3 coding DNA: TGTGCCAGCAGCTTACACCTCGGGGAGCTGTTTTTT.

This clone was seen a handful of times. The chain has TRBV4-1 and TRBJ1-4; TRBD1 aligns across 7 bases. Per the germline V gene, CDR1 is MGHRA and CDR2 is YSYEKL. The length of the CDR3 is 15 residues. V lost 4 bases to trimming and J lost 5 bases; unmatched junction nucleotides: 7. DNA for the CDR3: TGCGCCAGCAGCCGACAGGGACAACAGAATGAAAAACTGTTTTTT. Amino acid sequence: CASSRQGQQNEKLFF.

In its sample, this clone was seen a few times. J is TRBJ2-5 and V is TRBV23-1; 12 nucleotides agree with TRBD2. TRBV23-1 belongs to the ORF category, with a function that is uncertain. The trim removed 6 bases at V and 5 bases at J, leaving 13 bases unmatched. The CDR3 length is 17 residues. The CDR3 DNA reads TGCGCCAGCAGGCGAACCTCTAGCGGGAGGGCCCTCGAGACCCAGTACTTC. Its translation: CASRRTSSGRALETQYF.

The sample holds a few counts of this clone. The chain joins TRBV5-1 to TRBJ2-1; possibly TRBD1 for D (6 bases). The V end lost 4 bases, the J end lost 6 bases, and 14 bases lay between the germline ends. This CDR3 has 14 residues. The germline V gene encodes CDR1 SGHRS and CDR2 YFSETQ. CDR3 coding DNA: TGCGCCAGCAGCCCTCGGGGACAATCCAATGAGCAGTTCTTC. As protein: CASSPRGQSNEQFF.

In this sample, this clone turned up many times. J is TRBJ2-1 and V is TRBV30; 7 bases match TRBD1. CDR1 and CDR2 (germline): GTSNPN, SVGIG (reference sequence). J was trimmed by 4 bases and V by 7 bases; bases with no gene match: 7. CDR3 length: 13 amino acids. CDR3 loop: CASRQGLYNEQFF. For the CDR3, the DNA is TGTGCCTCTCGACAGGGCCTTTACAATGAGCAGTTCTTC.

The genes are TRBV7-2 and TRBJ2-5; 7 bases align to TRBD2. Trimming took 2 bases from V and 4 from J; bases not matched to a gene: 7. The germline V gene has CDR1 SGHTA and CDR2 FQGNSA. The CDR3 has 15 residues. Here the CDR3 DNA reads TGTGCCAGCAGCTTACAGCGGGGTGAGGGAGAGACCCAGTACTTC. It yields the protein CASSLQRGEGETQYF.

The CDR3 protein is CASSLLRGPLSYEQYF. The CDR3 DNA sequence: TGTGCCAGCAGCTTACTTAGGGGGCCTTTGTCCTACGAGCAGTACTTC. The chain carries TRBV7-9 and TRBJ2-7, with 7 bases aligning to TRBD1. The CDR3 consists of 16 residues. Germline assignment: CDR1 SEHNR and CDR2 FQNEAQ (reference sequence). Unmatched junction bases numbered 8, after V lost 2 bases and J lost 1 base.

This clone was counted only a few times. The chain employs TRBV5-1 and TRBJ1-1; no firm D call. Trimming pared 4 bases from V and 7 bases from J, leaving 14 bases between. Germline V gene lookup returns CDR1 SGHRS and CDR2 YFSETQ. The CDR3 is made up of 13 amino acids. CDR3 residues: CASSRTVAGEAFF. The CDR3 DNA sequence: TGCGCCAGCAGCCGGACGGTGGCTGGTGAAGCTTTCTTT.